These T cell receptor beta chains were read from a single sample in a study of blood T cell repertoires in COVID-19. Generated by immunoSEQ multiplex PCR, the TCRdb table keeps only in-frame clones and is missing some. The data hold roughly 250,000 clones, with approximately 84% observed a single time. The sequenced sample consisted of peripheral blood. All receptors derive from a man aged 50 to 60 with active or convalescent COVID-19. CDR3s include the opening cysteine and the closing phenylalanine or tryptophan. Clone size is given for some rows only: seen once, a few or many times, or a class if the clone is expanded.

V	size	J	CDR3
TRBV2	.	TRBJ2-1	CASSEQGGSYNEQFF
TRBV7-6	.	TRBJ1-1	CASSSRTGRNTEAFF
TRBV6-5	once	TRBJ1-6	CASSMGWGEDSPLHF
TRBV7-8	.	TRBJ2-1	CASSLAGGRGDYNEQFF
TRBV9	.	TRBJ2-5	CASSVELAEETQYF
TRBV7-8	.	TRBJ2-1	CASSFSGTHNEQFF
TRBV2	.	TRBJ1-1	CASSEVVRQVEAFF
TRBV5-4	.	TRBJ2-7	CASSRTSGGTSPYEQYF
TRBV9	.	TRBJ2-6	CASSVGNRGAAPNVLTF
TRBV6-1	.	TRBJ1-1	CASSGRDRGRRYTEAFF
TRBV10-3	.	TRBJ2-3	CAISEGTSFSTDTQYF
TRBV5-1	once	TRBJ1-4	CASRSDRVNEKLFF
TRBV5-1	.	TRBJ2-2	CASSSGQGATGELFF
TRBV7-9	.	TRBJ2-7	CASSLGYGTDYEQYF
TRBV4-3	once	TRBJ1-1	CASSQDRGVNTEAFF
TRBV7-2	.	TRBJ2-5	CASSPLAGGLETQYF
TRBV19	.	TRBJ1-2	CASSMSGTGATGYTF
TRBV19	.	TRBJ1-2	CASSPIDRDYGYTF
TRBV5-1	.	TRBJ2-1	CASSKTGGNNEQFF
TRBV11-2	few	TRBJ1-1	CASSLGQSNTEAFF
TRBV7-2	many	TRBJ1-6	CASSLVRGNSPLHF
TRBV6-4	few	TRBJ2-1	CASSDSGSSGGYNEQFF
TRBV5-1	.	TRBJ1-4	CASSSRGRGEKLFF
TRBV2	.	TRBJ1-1	CASSEATEAFF
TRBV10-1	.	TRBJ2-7	CASILPYEQYF
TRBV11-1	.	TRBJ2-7	CASSLGRGASSYEQYF
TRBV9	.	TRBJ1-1	CASSRTGGGTEAFF
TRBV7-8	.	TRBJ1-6	CASSPSRVLGSPLHF
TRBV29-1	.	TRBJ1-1	CSVEGVRQGGTEAFF
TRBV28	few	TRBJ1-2	CASSLTDRYYGYTF
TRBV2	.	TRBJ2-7	CASNRDSAYEQYF
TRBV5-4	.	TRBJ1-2	CASSLNGQGLHGYTF
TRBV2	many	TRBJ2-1	CASSDPFLAGGAEQFF
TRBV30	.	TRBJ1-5	CAWRGPGRDQPQHF
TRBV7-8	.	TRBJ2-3	CASSLGGSDTQYF
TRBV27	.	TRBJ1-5	CASSLSPGGNNQPQHF
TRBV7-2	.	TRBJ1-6	CASSTGTVNSPLHF
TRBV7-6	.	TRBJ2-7	CASSLGTDYYEQYF
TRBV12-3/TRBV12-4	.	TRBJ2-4	CASSTGTGYIQYF
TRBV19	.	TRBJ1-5	CASKRAGGNQPQHF
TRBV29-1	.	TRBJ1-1	CSVQQGALNTEAFF
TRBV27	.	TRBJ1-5	CASSLWAGGDQPQHF
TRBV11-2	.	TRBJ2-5	CASSRDRDGTQYF
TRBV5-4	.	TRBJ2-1	CASSSEGSGSSYNEQFF
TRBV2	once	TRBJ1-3	CASSLLGGSGNTIYF
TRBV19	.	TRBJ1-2	CASNPGQGFGYTF
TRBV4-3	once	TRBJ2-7	CASSQEPRGQGYEQYF
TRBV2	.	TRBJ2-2	CASVRGGASGELFF
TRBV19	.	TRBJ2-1	CATGRGQGINEQFF
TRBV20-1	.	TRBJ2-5	CSASSPSGGRRETQYF
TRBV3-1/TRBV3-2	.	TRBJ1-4	CASSQGGTGFEKLFF
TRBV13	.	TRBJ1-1	CASSLGWAGGTEAFF